Presented here are 12 T cell receptor beta chains from one specimen sequenced in a study of T cell changes during pregnancy in multiple sclerosis. TCRdb keeps only in-frame clones here, not all; method: immunoSEQ multiplex PCR. The repertoire holds some 99,000 clones, with approximately 90% as singletons. The sequencing here drew on peripheral blood, taken after pregnancy. The receptors derive from a female donor in good health, enrolled as a control in a pregnancy study.

This clone was detected only a few times. V is TRBV29-1 and J is TRBJ1-1, with 9 bases aligning to TRBD1. The junction had 6 bases not matched to a gene; V was cut back by 4 bases and J by 3 bases. The V gene's germline CDR1 is SQVTM and CDR2 ANQGSEA. There are 14 residues in the CDR3. The CDR3 is CSVGTGGADTEAFF. CDR3 coding DNA: TGCAGCGTTGGAACAGGGGGCGCGGACACTGAAGCTTTCTTT.

The chain uses TRBV28 and TRBJ2-5; D remains unclear. This CDR3 spans 11 amino acids. Germline V gene sequence: CDR1 MDHEN, CDR2 SYDVKM. Trimming left V 4 bases short and J 2 bases short, with 2 bases between. The chain's CDR3 is CASSSQETQYF. The CDR3 coding sequence is TGTGCCAGCAGTTCGCAAGAGACCCAGTACTTC.

CDR3 protein: CASSQDRGRIMGEQYF. In DNA, the CDR3 is TGTGCCAGCAGCCAAGATAGGGGGCGCATAATGGGCGAGCAGTACTTC. The rearrangement uses TRBV14 and TRBJ2-7, with 7 bases matching TRBD1. The CDR3 has 16 residues. Germline loops: CDR1 SGHDN, CDR2 FVKESK. The ends lost 0 bases at V and 6 bases at J; junction bases unmatched: 11.

V gene TRBV16 combines with J gene TRBJ2-7; possibly TRBD1 for D (5 bases). This CDR3 contains 16 residues. CDR1 and CDR2 from the germline V gene are KGHSY and FQNENV. Trimming stripped 1 base from V and 4 bases from J, with 17 bases between. CDR3 amino acids: CASSQWKGISLYEQYF. The CDR3 DNA sequence: TGTGCCAGCAGCCAATGGAAGGGGATTTCGCTATACGAGCAGTACTTC. The entire variable domain, with the rest obtained from reference TRBV16 and TRBJ2-7, is as follows: GEEVAQTPKHLVRGEGQKAKLYCAPIKGHSYVFWYQQVLKNEFKFLISFQNENVFDETGMPKERFSAKCLPNSPCSLEIQATKLEDSAVYFCASSQWKGISLYEQYFGPGTRLTVT.

V and J are TRBV2 and TRBJ1-4; weak D call: TRBD1 (6 bases). Per the germline V gene, CDR1 is SNHLY and CDR2 is FYNNEI. This CDR3 is 16 amino acids long. The germline V and J ends were trimmed by 3 bases and 8 bases, with 19 bases remaining between them. The CDR3 coding sequence is TGTGCCAGCAGTGACAATTCCCAGGGGTTCCAGGAAAAACTGTTTTTT. It encodes CASSDNSQGFQEKLFF.

J is TRBJ2-3 and V is TRBV6-6; the D gene is possibly TRBD2 (5 bases). The V and J ends lost 6 bases and 2 bases respectively, with 15 bases between them. The CDR3 totals 15 residues. Germline CDR1 MNHNY, CDR2 SVGAGI (reference sequence). The DNA for the CDR3 is TGTGCCAGCAGCCTCAATGGACTGTTCACAGATACGCAGTATTTT. Translated, it gives CASSLNGLFTDTQYF.

As to this clone: One end of the junction does not line up with germline, which may come from a read error. This rearrangement joins TRBV28 to TRBJ1-1; TRBD1 matches 8 bases. From germline, CDR1 is MDHEN and CDR2 SYDVKM. The CDR3 totals 14 residues. Written as DNA, the CDR3 is TGTGCCAGCAGTCTCTCCGGGACAGGACCCATTCCTAACTTT. Its translation: CASSLSGTGPIPNF.

In its sample, this clone was seen once. The V call is TRBV27, the J call TRBJ2-1, with 8 bases lining up with TRBD2. Germline V CDR1 and CDR2: MNHEY, SMNVEV (reference sequence). There are 16 residues in the CDR3. After removal of 11 bases from V and 8 bases from J, the junction contained 20 bases not matched to a gene. CDR3 DNA: TGTGCCGCACGGCAACTGGGACTAGGGTTTGAAGATGAGCAGTTCTTC. This translates into CAARQLGLGFEDEQFF.

This chain connects TRBV7-2 to TRBJ2-3; TRBD2 matches at 12 bases. V was pared by 6 bases and J by 4 bases, with 14 bases of the junction left unmatched. Germline assignment: CDR1 SGHTA and CDR2 FQGNSA. The length of the CDR3 is 18 residues. CDR3 in amino acids: CASSRLASGRVGADTQYF. In DNA, the CDR3 is TGTGCCAGCAGTCGACTCGCTAGCGGGAGGGTGGGCGCAGATACGCAGTATTTT.

This clone was seen only a few times. CDR3 coding DNA: TGTGCCAGCAGCCAAGCGGGAAGTTCCTACAATGAGCAGTTCTTC. It specifies CASSQAGSSYNEQFF. V is TRBV6-5 and J is TRBJ2-1; 7 bases fit TRBD2. This CDR3 is built from 15 residues. Germline V gene data show CDR1 as MNHEY and CDR2 as SVGAGI. The J segment lost 1 base and the V segment lost 6 bases, leaving 6 bases of the junction unmatched.

This clone was detected a few times. This rearrangement joins TRBV15 to TRBJ1-2; TRBD1 matches at 10 bases. This CDR3 has 14 amino acids. V lost 5 bases, J lost 6 bases, and 6 bases stayed unmatched. CDR1 is LNHNV and CDR2 is YYDKDF in the germline V gene (reference sequence). The DNA for the CDR3 is TGTGCCACCAGCGGGGACAGGGGATTCCATGGCTACACCTTC. Translating it yields CATSGDRGFHGYTF. The full variable domain, completed using reference TRBV15 and TRBJ1-2, is DAMVIQNPRYQVTQFGKPVTLSCSQTLNHNVMYWYQQKSSQAPKLLFHYYDKDFNNEADTPDNFQSRRPNTSFCFLDIRSPGLGDTAMYLCATSGDRGFHGYTFGSGTRLTVV.

The chain is built from TRBV11-2 and TRBJ2-3; a weak D match, TRBD2 (7 bases). This CDR3 contains 16 residues. CDR1 is SGHAT, CDR2 FQNNGV, per germline. The V end lost 5 bases, the J end lost 10 bases, and 25 bases lay between the germline ends. CDR3 protein: CASSPGGGLGSFAQYF. DNA of the CDR3: TGTGCCAGCAGCCCGGGGGGCGGTTTAGGTTCTTTTGCGCAGTATTTT. Looking up the rest from reference TRBV11-2 and TRBJ2-3 gives the full variable domain: EAGVAQSPRYKIIEKRQSVAFWCNPISGHATLYWYQQILGQGPKLLIQFQNNGVVDDSQLPKDRFSAERLKGVDSTLKIQPAKLEDSAVYLCASSPGGGLGSFAQYFGPGTRLTVL.